Shown below are 3 T cell receptor beta chains from a single sample sequenced in a study of blood T cell repertoires in COVID-19. The assay was immunoSEQ multiplex PCR, and TCRdb's table has in-frame clones only and misses some. Among about 210,000 clones listed, roughly 85% were seen once. Sequences were obtained from PBMCs or T cells enriched from blood (not recorded which). Receptors originate from a middle-aged woman with acute COVID-19.

This sequence joins TRBV5-1 and TRBJ2-5; weak D call: TRBD1 (5 bases). The CDR3 has 14 amino acids. V shed 0 bases and J shed 3 bases, with 9 bases lying between them. Germline CDR1 is SGHRS and CDR2 is YFSETQ. The CDR3: CASSLEAGKETQYF. Here the CDR3 DNA reads TGCGCCAGCAGCTTGGAGGCAGGGAAAGAGACCCAGTACTTC.

This rearrangement joins TRBV4-3 to TRBJ1-1; 8 bases agree with TRBD1. CDR3 size: 13 residues. CDR1 and CDR2 (germline): LGHNA, YSLEER. The trim removed 9 bases at V and 0 bases at J, leaving 3 bases unmatched. This chain's CDR3 is CASRDRLNTEAFF. The CDR3 DNA reads TGCGCCAGTAGGGACAGGCTGAACACTGAAGCTTTCTTT.

CDR3 sequence reads: CATSLAGSGNGYTF. The CDR3 nucleotides are TGTGCCACCAGTCTAGCTGGGTCCGGCAATGGCTACACCTTC. The gene calls are TRBV15 and TRBJ1-2; D gene unclear. Trimming took off 6 bases at V and 6 bases at J, with 17 bases between the two ends. This CDR3 has 14 residues. Germline V gene data show CDR1 as LNHNV and CDR2 as YYDKDF (reference sequence).